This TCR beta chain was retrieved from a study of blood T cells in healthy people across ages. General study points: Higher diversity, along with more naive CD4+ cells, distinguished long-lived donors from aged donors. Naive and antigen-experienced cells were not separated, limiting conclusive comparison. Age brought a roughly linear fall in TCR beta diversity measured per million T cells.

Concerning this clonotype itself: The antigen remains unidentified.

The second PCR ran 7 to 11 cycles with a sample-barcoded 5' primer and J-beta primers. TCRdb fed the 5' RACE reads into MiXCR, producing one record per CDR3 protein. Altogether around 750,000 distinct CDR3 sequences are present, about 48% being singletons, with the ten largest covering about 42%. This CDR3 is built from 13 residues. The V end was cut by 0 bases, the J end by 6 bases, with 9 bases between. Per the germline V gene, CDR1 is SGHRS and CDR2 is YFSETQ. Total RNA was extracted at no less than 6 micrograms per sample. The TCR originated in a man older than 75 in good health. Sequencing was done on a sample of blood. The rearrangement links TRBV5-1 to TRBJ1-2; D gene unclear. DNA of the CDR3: TGCGCCAGCAGCTTGGCCGATATAGATGGCTACACCTTC. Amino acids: CASSLADIDGYTF.